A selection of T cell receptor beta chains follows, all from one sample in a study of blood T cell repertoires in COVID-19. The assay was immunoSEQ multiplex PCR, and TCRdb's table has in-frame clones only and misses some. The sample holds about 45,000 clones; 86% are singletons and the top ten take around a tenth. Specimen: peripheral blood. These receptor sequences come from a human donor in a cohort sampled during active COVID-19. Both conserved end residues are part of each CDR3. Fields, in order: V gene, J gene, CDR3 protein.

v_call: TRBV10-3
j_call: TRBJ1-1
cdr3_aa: CAIAFGQLNTEAFF

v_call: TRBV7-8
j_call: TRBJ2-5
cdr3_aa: CASSSLAVQETQYF

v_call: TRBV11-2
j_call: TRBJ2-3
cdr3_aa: CASSLSQRGGTDTQYF

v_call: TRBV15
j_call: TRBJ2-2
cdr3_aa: CATSSGKRHHSNTGELFF

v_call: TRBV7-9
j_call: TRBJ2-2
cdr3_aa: CASSSGQGYTGELFF

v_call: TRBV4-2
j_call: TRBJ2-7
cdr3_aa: CASSPPNDRGGYEQYF

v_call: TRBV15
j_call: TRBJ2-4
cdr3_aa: CATSREQGAKNIQYF

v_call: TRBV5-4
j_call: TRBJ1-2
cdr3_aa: CASSLTGSGSGYTF

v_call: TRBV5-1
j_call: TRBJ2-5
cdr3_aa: CASSLAAAGQETQYF

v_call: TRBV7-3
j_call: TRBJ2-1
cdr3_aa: CASSLTGTGGLYNEQFF

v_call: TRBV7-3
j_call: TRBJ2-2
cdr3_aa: CASSLTAGANTGELFF

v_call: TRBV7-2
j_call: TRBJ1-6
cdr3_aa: CASSLRKGESSPLHF

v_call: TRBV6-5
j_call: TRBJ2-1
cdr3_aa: CASSRTSGARNEQFF

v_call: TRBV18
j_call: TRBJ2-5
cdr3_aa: CASSPGLAEETQYF

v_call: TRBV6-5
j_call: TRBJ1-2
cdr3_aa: CASWTGTLYGYTF

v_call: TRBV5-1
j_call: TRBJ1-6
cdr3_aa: CASSLGQGFYNSPLHF

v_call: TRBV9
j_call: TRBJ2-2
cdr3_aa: CASSVVVSADGELFF

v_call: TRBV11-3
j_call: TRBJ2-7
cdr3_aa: CASSSGTGSAEQYF

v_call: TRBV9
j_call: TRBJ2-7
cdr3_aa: CASSPTAEYEQYF

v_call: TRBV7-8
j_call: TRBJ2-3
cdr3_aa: CASSLAGADKADTQYF

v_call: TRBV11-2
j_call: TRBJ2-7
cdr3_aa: CATTSDSNSYEQYF

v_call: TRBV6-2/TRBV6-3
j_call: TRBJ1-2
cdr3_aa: CASSYRYGYTF

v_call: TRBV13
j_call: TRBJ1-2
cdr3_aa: CASSSTGENYGYTF

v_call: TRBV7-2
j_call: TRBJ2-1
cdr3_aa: CASSLFMNEQFF

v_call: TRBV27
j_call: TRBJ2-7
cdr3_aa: CASRGYGPKQYF

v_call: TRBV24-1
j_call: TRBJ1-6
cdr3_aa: CAGRPGQVRSPLHF

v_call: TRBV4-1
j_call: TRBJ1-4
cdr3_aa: CASSRGTAAKDEKLFF

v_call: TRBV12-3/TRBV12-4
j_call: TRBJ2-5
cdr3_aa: CASSFRQEETQYF

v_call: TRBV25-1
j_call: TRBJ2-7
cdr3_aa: CASSGDRGSYEQYF

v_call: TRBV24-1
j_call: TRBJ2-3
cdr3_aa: CATSDPRGAGDTQYF